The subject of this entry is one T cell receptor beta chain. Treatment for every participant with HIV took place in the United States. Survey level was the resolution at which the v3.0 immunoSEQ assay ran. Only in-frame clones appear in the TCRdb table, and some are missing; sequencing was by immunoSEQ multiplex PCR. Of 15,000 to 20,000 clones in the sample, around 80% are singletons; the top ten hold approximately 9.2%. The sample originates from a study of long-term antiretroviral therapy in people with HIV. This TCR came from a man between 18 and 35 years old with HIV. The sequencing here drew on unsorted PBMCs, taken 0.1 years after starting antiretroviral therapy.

CDR3 bases: TGTGCCAGCAGCCCCGACAGGGGCTCTGAAGCTTTCTTT. Translated, it gives CASSPDRGSEAFF. The chain has TRBV7-9 and TRBJ1-1; 8 bases map to TRBD1. CDR1 SEHNR and CDR2 FQNEAQ come from the germline V gene (reference sequence). The CDR3 length is 13 residues. V gave up 5 bases and J gave up 6 bases; unmatched junction bases: 5.